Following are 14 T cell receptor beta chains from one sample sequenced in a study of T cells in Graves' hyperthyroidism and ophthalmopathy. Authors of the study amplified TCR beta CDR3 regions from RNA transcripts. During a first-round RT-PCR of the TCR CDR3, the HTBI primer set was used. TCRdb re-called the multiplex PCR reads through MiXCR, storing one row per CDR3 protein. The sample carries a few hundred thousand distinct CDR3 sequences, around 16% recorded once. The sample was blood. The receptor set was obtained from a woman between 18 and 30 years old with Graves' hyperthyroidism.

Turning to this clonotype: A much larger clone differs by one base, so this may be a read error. CDR3 sequence reads: CAGSYSSDGNYGYTF. The CDR3 nucleotides read TGTGCCGGCAGTTACTCGAGTGACGGTAACTATGGCTACACCTTC. The chain couples TRBV6-5 to TRBJ1-2; the D is unclear. This CDR3 comprises 15 residues. CDR1 and CDR2 from the germline V gene are MNHEY and SVGAGI.

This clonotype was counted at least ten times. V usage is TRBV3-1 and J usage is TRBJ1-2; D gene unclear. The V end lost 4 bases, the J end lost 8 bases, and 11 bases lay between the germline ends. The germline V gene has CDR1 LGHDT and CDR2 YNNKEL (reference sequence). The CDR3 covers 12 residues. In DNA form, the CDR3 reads TGTGCCAGCAGCCCCCGAGTGGGAGGCTACACCTTC. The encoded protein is CASSPRVGGYTF.

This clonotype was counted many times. This chain's CDR3 is CASSPQGGGPALGANVLTF. The CDR3 nucleotides are TGTGCCAGCAGCCCTCAGGGAGGGGGCCCCGCTCTGGGGGCCAACGTCCTGACTTTC. The rearrangement uses TRBV7-8 and TRBJ2-6; the D call may be TRBD1 or TRBD2 (7 bases each). CDR1 is SGHVS, CDR2 FQNEAQ, per germline. The CDR3 extends over 19 amino acids. The V end lost 5 bases, the J end lost 4 bases, and 24 bases lay between the germline ends.

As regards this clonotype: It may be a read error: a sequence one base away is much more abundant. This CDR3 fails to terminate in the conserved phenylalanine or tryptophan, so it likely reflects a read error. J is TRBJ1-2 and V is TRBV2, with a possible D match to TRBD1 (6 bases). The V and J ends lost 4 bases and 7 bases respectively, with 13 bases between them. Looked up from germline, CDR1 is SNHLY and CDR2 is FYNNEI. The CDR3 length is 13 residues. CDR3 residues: CASSGFTGRGYTL. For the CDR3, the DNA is TGTGCCAGCAGTGGGTTTACAGGGCGTGGCTACACCCTC.

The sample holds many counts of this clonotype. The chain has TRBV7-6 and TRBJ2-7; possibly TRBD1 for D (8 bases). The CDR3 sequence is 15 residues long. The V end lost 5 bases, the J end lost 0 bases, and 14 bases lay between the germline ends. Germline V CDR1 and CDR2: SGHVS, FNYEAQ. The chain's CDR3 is CASSLTGGDSYEQYF. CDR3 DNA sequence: TGTGCCAGCAGCCTAACAGGGGGGGACTCCTACGAGCAGTACTTC.

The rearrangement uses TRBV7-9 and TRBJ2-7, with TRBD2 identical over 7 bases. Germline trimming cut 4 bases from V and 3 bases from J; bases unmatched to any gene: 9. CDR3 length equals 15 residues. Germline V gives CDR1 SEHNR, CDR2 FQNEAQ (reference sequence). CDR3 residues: CASSSSGDRNYEQYF. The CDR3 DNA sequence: TGTGCCAGCAGCTCGAGCGGGGATCGAAACTACGAGCAGTACTTC.

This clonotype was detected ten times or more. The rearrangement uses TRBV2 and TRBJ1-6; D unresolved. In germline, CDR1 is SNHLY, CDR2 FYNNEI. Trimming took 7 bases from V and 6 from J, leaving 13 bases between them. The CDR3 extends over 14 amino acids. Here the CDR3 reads CASNLPPGNSPLHF. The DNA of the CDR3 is TGTGCCAGCAACCTGCCTCCGGGTAATTCACCCCTCCACTTT. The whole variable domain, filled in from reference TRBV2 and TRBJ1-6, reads EPEVTQTPSHQVTQMGQEVILRCVPISNHLYFYWYRQILGQKVEFLVSFYNNEISEKSEIFDDQFSVERPDGSNFTLKIRSTKLEDSAMYFCASNLPPGNSPLHFGNGTRLTVT.

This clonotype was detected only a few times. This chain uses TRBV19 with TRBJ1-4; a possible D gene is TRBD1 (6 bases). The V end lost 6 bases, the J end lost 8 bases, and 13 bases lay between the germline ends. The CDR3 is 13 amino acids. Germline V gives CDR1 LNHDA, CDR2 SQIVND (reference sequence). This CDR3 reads CASRGQGNEKLFF. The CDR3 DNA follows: TGTGCCAGTAGGGGGCAGGGGAACGAAAAACTGTTTTTT.

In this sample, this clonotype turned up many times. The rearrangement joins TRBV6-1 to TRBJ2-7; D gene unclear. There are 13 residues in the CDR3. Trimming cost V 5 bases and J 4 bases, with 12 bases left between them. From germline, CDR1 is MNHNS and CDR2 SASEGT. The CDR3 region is CASSYRVAYEQYF. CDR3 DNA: TGTGCCAGCAGTTACCGGGTTGCTTACGAGCAGTACTTC.

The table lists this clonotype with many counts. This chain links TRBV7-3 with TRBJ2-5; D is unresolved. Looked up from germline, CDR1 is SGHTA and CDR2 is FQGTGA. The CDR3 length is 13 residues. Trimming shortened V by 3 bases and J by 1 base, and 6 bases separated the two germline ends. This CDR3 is CASSLNSQETQYF. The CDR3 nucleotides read TGTGCCAGCAGCTTGAATAGCCAAGAGACCCAGTACTTC.

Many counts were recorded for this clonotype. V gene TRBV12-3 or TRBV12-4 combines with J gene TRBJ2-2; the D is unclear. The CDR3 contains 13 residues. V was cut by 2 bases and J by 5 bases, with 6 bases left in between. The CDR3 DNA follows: TGTGCCAGCAGTTTAATGGGGACCGGGGAGCTGTTTTTT. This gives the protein CASSLMGTGELFF.

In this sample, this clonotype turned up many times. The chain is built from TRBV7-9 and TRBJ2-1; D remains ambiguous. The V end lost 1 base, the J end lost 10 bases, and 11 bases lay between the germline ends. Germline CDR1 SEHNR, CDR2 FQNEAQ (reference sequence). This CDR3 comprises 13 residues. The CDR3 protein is CASSLGHQPEQFF. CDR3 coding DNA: TGTGCCAGCAGCTTAGGACATCAGCCGGAGCAGTTCTTC. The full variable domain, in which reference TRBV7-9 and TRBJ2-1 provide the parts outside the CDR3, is DTGVSQNPRHKITKRGQNVTFRCDPISEHNRLYWYRQTLGQGPEFLTYFQNEAQLEKSRLLSDRFSAERPKGSFSTLEIQRTEQGDSAMYLCASSLGHQPEQFFGPGTRLTVL.

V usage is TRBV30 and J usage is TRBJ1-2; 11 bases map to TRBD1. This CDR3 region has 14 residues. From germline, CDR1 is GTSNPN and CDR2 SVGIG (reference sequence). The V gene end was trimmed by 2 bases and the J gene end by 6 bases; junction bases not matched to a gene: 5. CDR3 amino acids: CAWSSRTGGHGYTF. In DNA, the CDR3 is TGTGCCTGGAGTTCAAGGACAGGGGGCCATGGCTACACCTTC.

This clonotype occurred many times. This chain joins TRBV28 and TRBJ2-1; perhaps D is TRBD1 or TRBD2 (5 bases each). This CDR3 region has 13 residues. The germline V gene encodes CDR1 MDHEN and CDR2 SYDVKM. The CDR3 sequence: CATGPHSYNEQFF. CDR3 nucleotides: TGTGCGACGGGACCCCACTCCTACAATGAGCAGTTCTTC.